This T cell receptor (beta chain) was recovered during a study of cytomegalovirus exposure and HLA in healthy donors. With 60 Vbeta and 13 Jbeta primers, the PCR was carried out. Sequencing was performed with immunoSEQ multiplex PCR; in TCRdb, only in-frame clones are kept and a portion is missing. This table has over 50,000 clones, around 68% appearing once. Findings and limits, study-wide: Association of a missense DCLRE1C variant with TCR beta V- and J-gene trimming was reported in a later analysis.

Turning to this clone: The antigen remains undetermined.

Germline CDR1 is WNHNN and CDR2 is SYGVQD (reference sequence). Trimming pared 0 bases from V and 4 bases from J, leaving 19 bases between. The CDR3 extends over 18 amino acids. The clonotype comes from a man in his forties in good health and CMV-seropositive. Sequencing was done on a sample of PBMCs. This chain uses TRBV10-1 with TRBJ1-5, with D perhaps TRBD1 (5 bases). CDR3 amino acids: CASSESLPGWGENQPQHF. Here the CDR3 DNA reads TGCGCCAGCAGTGAGTCGTTGCCAGGGTGGGGTGAGAATCAGCCCCAGCATTTT.